This T cell receptor beta chain was identified during a study of T cell repertoires in cytomegalovirus infection. Looking at the study overall: Recently identified HLA-C-restricted CMV epitopes were among the peptides used. Matching HLA type and CMV infection were both indicated by public TCR beta signatures.

MiXCR, run by TCRdb on the reads, gives a single entry per CDR3 protein. This sample has some 500,000 distinct CDR3 sequences; over 35% occur once, and the top ten carry about half. Concerning this clonotype: Its specificity is not known.

Broader study findings: Cumulative frequency of public TCR beta families picked out carriers of CMV plus the relevant HLA. HLA-C-restricted TCR beta clonotypes specific for CMV led the ex vivo response.

CDR1 MNHEY and CDR2 SVGAGI come from the germline V gene. The CDR3 runs to 16 residues. V trimming: 5 bases; J trimming: 5 bases; junction bases outside the gene matches: 7. The chain links TRBV6-5 to TRBJ1-6, with 9 bases fitting TRBD1. The sample was cultured PBMCs, taken from culture after CMV antigen stimulation. The source is a human donor in good health (CMV status not recorded). Some clones in this sample may be carry-over from other donors' samples. CDR3 sequence: CASSRSGQGNNSPLHF. The CDR3 DNA reads TGTGCCAGCAGTCGCTCGGGACAGGGCAATAATTCACCCCTCCACTTT.